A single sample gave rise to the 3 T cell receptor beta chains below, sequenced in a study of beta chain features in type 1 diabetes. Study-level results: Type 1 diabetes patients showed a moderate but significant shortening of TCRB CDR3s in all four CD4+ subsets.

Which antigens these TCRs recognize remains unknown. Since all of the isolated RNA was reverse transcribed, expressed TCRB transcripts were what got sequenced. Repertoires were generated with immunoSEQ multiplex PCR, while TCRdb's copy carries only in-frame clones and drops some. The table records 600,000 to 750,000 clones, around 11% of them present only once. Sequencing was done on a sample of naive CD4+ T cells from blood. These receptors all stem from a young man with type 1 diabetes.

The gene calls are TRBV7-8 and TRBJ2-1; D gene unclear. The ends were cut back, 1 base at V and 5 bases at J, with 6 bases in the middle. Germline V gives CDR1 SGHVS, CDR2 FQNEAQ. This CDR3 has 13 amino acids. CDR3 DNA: TGTGCCAGCAGCTTAGGGCCTGACAATGAGCAGTTCTTC. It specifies CASSLGPDNEQFF.

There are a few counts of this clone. The CDR3 coding sequence is TGTGCCAGCAGTTCGTATAGACAGGGGGCAGAGGGCTACACCTTC. Its protein product is CASSSYRQGAEGYTF. V and J are TRBV27 and TRBJ1-2, with 10 bases matching TRBD1. With 4 bases clipped from V and 8 bases from J, the junction kept 10 bases outside the gene matches. Germline V gives CDR1 MNHEY, CDR2 SMNVEV (reference sequence). The CDR3 extends over 15 amino acids.

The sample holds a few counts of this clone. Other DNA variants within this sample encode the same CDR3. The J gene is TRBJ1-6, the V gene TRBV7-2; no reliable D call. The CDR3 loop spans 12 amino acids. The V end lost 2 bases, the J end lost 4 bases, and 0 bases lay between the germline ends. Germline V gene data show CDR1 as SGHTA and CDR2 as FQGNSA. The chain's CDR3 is CASSLYNSPLHF. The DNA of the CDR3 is TGTGCCAGCAGCTTATATAATTCACCCCTCCACTTT.